This T cell receptor beta chain was sequenced during a study of immune cell composition in non-small cell lung cancer. Study summary: Most cases were lung adenocarcinoma or squamous cell carcinoma. Regarding the study as a whole: Overall clonality, unlike maximal tumour-associated clone frequency, did not predict TIL reactivity. 75% of squamous and approximately 31% of adenocarcinoma cases had tumour-associated clones >0.5%.

The normal lung sample lay at least 3 cm, and maximally far, from the tumour. Template was genomic DNA from frozen, unsorted single-cell suspensions. The junction had 16 bases not matched to a gene; V was cut back by 6 bases and J by 0 bases. Looked up from germline, CDR1 is MDHEN and CDR2 is SYDVKM. The CDR3 runs 20 residues. Only in-frame clones appear in the TCRdb table, and some are missing; sequencing was by immunoSEQ multiplex PCR. Of some 2,400 clones in the sample, about four fifths were seen once. Notes on this clone: Its antigen remains unidentified.

This sequence was found in a human donor with non-small cell lung cancer. This chain uses TRBV28 with TRBJ2-1; TRBD2 matches at 11 bases. Source material: non-adjacent lung tissue. CDR3 in amino acids: CASSPNQRLAGSSSYNEQFF. The CDR3 bases are TGTGCCAGCAGCCCGAACCAAAGACTAGCGGGGTCAAGCTCCTACAATGAGCAGTTCTTC.